The 21 T cell receptor beta chains reported below all come from one sample, sequenced in a study of T cells in Graves' hyperthyroidism and ophthalmopathy. Amplification of TCR beta CDR3 regions used RNA as the template. TCR CDR3 underwent first-round RT-PCR with the HTBI primer set. TCRdb re-called the multiplex PCR reads through MiXCR, storing one row per CDR3 protein. Found here are 250,000 to 350,000 distinct CDR3 sequences, around 22% of them singletons; the top ten hold 50% to 75%. Sequencing was carried out using blood. Every receptor here comes from a young man with Graves' ophthalmopathy.

This chain uses TRBV13 with TRBJ2-7; D possibly corresponds to TRBD1 (5 bases). Germline CDR1 and CDR2: PRHDT and FYEKMQ (reference sequence). Between the trimmed V and J ends, which lost 2 bases and 5 bases, there was a span of 10 bases. The CDR3 loop spans 13 amino acids. Here the CDR3 reads CASSLTRQNEQYF. In DNA, the CDR3 is TGTGCCAGCAGCTTAACCCGACAGAACGAGCAGTACTTC.

This chain uses TRBV24-1 with TRBJ2-5; 9 nucleotides agree with TRBD1. CDR1 and CDR2 (germline): KGHDR, SFDVKD. Trimming at V came to 4 bases and at J to 2 bases, leaving 13 bases not matched to a gene. This CDR3 spans 18 amino acids. This chain's CDR3 is CATSDPRAGQGPQETQYF. The CDR3 region has the DNA TGTGCCACCAGTGACCCTAGGGCGGGACAGGGACCTCAAGAGACCCAGTACTTC.

The rearrangement links TRBV5-8 to TRBJ2-7; 7 nucleotides align to TRBD1. With V trimmed by 4 bases and J by 2 bases, 9 bases remained unmatched. From germline, CDR1 is SGHTS and CDR2 YDEGEE. The CDR3 loop spans 15 amino acids. CDR3 residues: CASSQTYRGPYEQYF. CDR3 nucleotides: TGTGCCAGCAGCCAAACTTACAGGGGACCCTACGAGCAGTACTTC.

This clonotype occurred many times. The J gene is TRBJ2-1, the V gene TRBV24-1; 8 nucleotides agree with TRBD2. This CDR3 has 19 amino acids. CDR1 and CDR2 (germline): KGHDR, SFDVKD. The V and J ends lost 1 base and 9 bases, in that order; junction bases with no gene match: 19. CDR3 nucleotide sequence: TGTGCCACCAGTGATTTTTGGCTAGCGGGTGGGCGGCTCGAGGGTGAGCAGTTCTTC. Translating it yields CATSDFWLAGGRLEGEQFF.

CDR3 nucleotide sequence: TGTGCCAGCAGCTCGGTCCCTCTTAAGGGAGATACGCAGTATTTT. This encodes CASSSVPLKGDTQYF. This chain connects TRBV11-1 to TRBJ2-3; D call uncertain. The germline gives CDR1 SGHAT, CDR2 FQDESV (reference sequence). This CDR3 spans 15 amino acids. With 4 bases removed from V and 5 bases from J, the gap between germline ends came to 16 bases.

The V and J genes are TRBV6-1 and TRBJ1-1; the D is unclear. CDR3 size: 14 residues. Trimming left V 7 bases short and J 3 bases short, with 15 bases between. Looked up from germline, CDR1 is MNHNS and CDR2 is SASEGT. CDR3 nucleotides: TGTGCCAGCAAGGTCCGGTTGTCGGACACTGAAGCTTTCTTT. It specifies CASKVRLSDTEAFF.

For this clonotype: Possible read error: a much larger clone is one base away. This chain uses TRBV28 with TRBJ2-7; D call uncertain. Germline CDR1 and CDR2: MDHEN and SYDVKM. The CDR3 totals 12 residues. In DNA, the CDR3 is TGTGCCACCCAAACACCCTCCTACAAGCAGTACTTC. Translated: CATQTPSYKQYF.

This chain connects TRBV20-1 to TRBJ2-3, with 7 bases aligning to TRBD1. With 2 bases clipped from V and 2 bases from J, the junction kept 10 bases outside the gene matches. CDR1 is DFQATT, CDR2 SNEGSKA, per germline (reference sequence). There are 16 residues in the CDR3. The CDR3 loop is CSARNDREPTTDTQYF. The CDR3 coding sequence is TGCAGTGCTAGAAACGACAGGGAGCCGACCACAGATACGCAGTATTTT.

This clonotype was recorded a few times. This chain uses TRBV11-2 with TRBJ2-6; a possible D gene is TRBD1 (6 bases). This CDR3 has 17 residues. Germline V CDR1 and CDR2: SGHAT, FQNNGV. The ends were cut back, 5 bases at V and 0 bases at J, with 14 bases in the middle. CDR3 nucleotide sequence: TGTGCCAGCAGCCCCAGACAGGTTAACTCTGGGGCCAACGTCCTGACTTTC. This encodes CASSPRQVNSGANVLTF.

The sample holds many counts of this clonotype. This chain uses TRBV3-1 with TRBJ1-1; maybe TRBD1 (6 bases). From germline, CDR1 is LGHDT and CDR2 YNNKEL (reference sequence). This CDR3 comprises 11 residues. V was clipped by 6 bases and J by 9 bases, with 11 bases between them. CDR3 in amino acids: CASSLDRKAFF. The CDR3, as DNA: TGTGCCAGCAGTCTCGACAGGAAAGCTTTCTTT.

This clonotype occurred a few times. The chain combines TRBV28 with TRBJ1-2; D is unclear. Germline V lookup: CDR1 MDHEN, CDR2 SYDVKM. The length of the CDR3 is 14 residues. Deletions cut 2 bases from V and 8 bases from J, with 15 bases between. The CDR3 loop is CASSLSAGPPGYTF. The DNA of the CDR3 is TGTGCCAGCAGTTTAAGTGCGGGCCCGCCAGGCTACACCTTC.

The genes are TRBV27 and TRBJ2-6; D may correspond to TRBD1 or TRBD2 (5 bases each). The CDR3 length is 17 residues. Germline CDR1 MNHEY, CDR2 SMNVEV (reference sequence). V lost 5 bases to trimming and J lost 4 bases, with 18 bases between them. CDR3 nucleotides: TGTGCCAGCAGTCCTACGCCCGGGGCTCCCGGGGCCAACGTCCTGACTTTC. Encoded protein: CASSPTPGAPGANVLTF.

This chain joins TRBV5-1 and TRBJ2-7, with TRBD1 matching over 9 bases. Germline assignment: CDR1 SGHRS and CDR2 YFSETQ. V was pared by 0 bases and J by 6 bases, with 4 bases of the junction left unmatched. The CDR3 loop spans 14 amino acids. In nucleotides, the CDR3 is TGCGCCAGCAGCTTGGCCGGGACAGGGTTCGAGCAGTACTTC. Protein product: CASSLAGTGFEQYF.

This clonotype was counted at least ten times. The chain employs TRBV28 and TRBJ2-7; 8 bases map to TRBD1. Germline trimming cut 5 bases from V and 3 bases from J; bases unmatched to any gene: 15. Germline-derived CDR1 and CDR2 are MDHEN and SYDVKM. CDR3 length: 17 residues. Here the CDR3 reads CASSPNRLEDRDYEQYF. CDR3 nucleotide sequence: TGTGCCAGCAGTCCCAATCGGCTTGAGGACAGGGACTACGAGCAGTACTTC.

In its sample, this clonotype was seen many times. The rearrangement uses TRBV29-1 and TRBJ2-5, with D perhaps matching TRBD2 (5 bases). V was clipped by 4 bases and J by 5 bases, with 20 bases between them. The CDR3 extends over 15 amino acids. CDR1 is SQVTM, CDR2 ANQGSEA, per germline. CDR3 loop: CSVVGLALLVETQYF. CDR3 DNA sequence: TGCAGCGTTGTCGGTCTAGCCCTACTCGTGGAGACCCAGTACTTC.

This clonotype has a handful of counts. V usage is TRBV5-5 and J usage is TRBJ2-3; the D gene is possibly TRBD2 (7 bases). The CDR3 has 15 amino acids. The V end was cut by 7 bases, the J end by 2 bases, with 17 bases between. Germline assignment: CDR1 SGHKS and CDR2 YYEKEE (reference sequence). CDR3 loop: CASSDIGGATDTQYF. CDR3 sequence (DNA): TGTGCCAGCTCCGACATTGGGGGGGCCACAGATACGCAGTATTTT. Looking up the rest from reference TRBV5-5 and TRBJ2-3 gives the full variable domain: DAGVTQSPTHLIKTRGQQVTLRCSPISGHKSVSWYQQVLGQGPQFIFQYYEKEERGRGNFPDRFSARQFPNYSSELNVNALLLGDSALYLCASSDIGGATDTQYFGPGTRLTVL.

V is TRBV20-1 and J is TRBJ2-7, with 11 positions matching TRBD2. Per germline, CDR1 DFQATT and CDR2 SNEGSKA (reference sequence). The CDR3 runs to 14 residues. Trimming took 1 base from V and 5 from J; bases not matched to a gene: 4. DNA of the CDR3: TGCAGTGCTAGAGGTAGCGGGAGGGCCAACGAGCAGTACTTC. Protein sequence: CSARGSGRANEQYF.

The chain combines TRBV20-1 with TRBJ2-1; unclear D gene. The V end lost 1 base, the J end lost 2 bases, and 12 bases lay between the germline ends. The CDR3 is made up of 15 amino acids. Germline V gene lookup returns CDR1 DFQATT and CDR2 SNEGSKA (reference sequence). The CDR3 DNA sequence: TGCAGTGCTAGAGTAAGTAGAGAGACCTACAATGAGCAGTTCTTC. It translates to CSARVSRETYNEQFF.

This clonotype was seen ten or more times. V and J are TRBV28 and TRBJ2-3; D is undetermined. Trimming stripped 7 bases from V and 0 bases from J, with 8 bases between. Per the germline V gene, CDR1 is MDHEN and CDR2 is SYDVKM. There are 13 residues in the CDR3. In DNA form, the CDR3 reads TGTGCCAGCACTCAGCCTAGCACAGATACGCAGTATTTT. It specifies CASTQPSTDTQYF.

This clonotype showed up many times. The chain recombines TRBV11-2 with TRBJ2-2, with 9 bases fitting TRBD1. The CDR3 is 14 residues long. V was clipped by 6 bases and J by 5 bases; unmatched bases: 4. Germline V gene lookup returns CDR1 SGHAT and CDR2 FQNNGV. The CDR3 nucleotides are TGTGCCAGCAGTCGGGACAGGGATACCGGGGAGCTGTTTTTT. Encoded protein: CASSRDRDTGELFF. Supplemented by reference TRBV11-2 and TRBJ2-2, the full variable domain reads EAGVAQSPRYKIIEKRQSVAFWCNPISGHATLYWYQQILGQGPKLLIQFQNNGVVDDSQLPKDRFSAERLKGVDSTLKIQPAKLEDSAVYLCASSRDRDTGELFFGEGSRLTVL.

In this sample, this clonotype turned up a few times. This chain links TRBV5-1 with TRBJ2-7, with 7 bases that match TRBD2. The CDR3 runs to 15 residues. Losses at the gene ends were 4 bases for V and 2 bases for J; bases not matched to a gene: 9. Germline V gene lookup returns CDR1 SGHRS and CDR2 YFSETQ. CDR3 coding DNA: TGCGCCAGCAGCGTGGCCGGGACTACGCCCTACGAGCAGTACTTC. Its translation is CASSVAGTTPYEQYF.